This TCR beta chain was observed in a study of blood T cell repertoires in COVID-19. Study in general: The analysed material was cDNA or gDNA that came from T cells, B-cell-depleted T cells, or PBMCs.

The sample holds one count of this clone. Germline V gene sequence: CDR1 WNHNN, CDR2 SYGVQD (reference sequence). This CDR3 contains 15 residues. The V and J ends lost 2 bases and 6 bases respectively, with 16 bases between them. Per the study methods: From reference gene primer amplification, estimates of nucleated cell counts were derived. Here immunoSEQ multiplex PCR was the method, and the copy in TCRdb shows in-frame clones only, minus some. V and J calls and clone size come straight from that table; D and trimming were deduced from the DNA. The table includes 200,000 to 250,000 clones, 88% detected once.

The chain uses TRBV10-1 and TRBJ1-2; tentatively, D is TRBD1 (5 bases). Sequenced: PBMCs or T cells enriched from blood (not recorded which). The TCR comes from a woman between 25 and 40 years old who had been exposed to COVID-19. CDR3 protein: CASSERRRQGNGYTF. CDR3 DNA sequence: TGCGCCAGCAGTGAGAGACGGCGGCAGGGTAATGGCTACACCTTC.